This is a list of T cell receptor beta chains from one sample in a study of CD8+ T cells in alopecia areata. Using immunoSEQ multiplex PCR, the repertoire was profiled, and TCRdb retains in-frame clones only, with some absent. The data show around 120,000 clones, roughly 63% seen once. This sample comprised CD8+ T cells sorted from blood, obtained at week 4, from a patient treated with tofacitinib. These receptors were obtained from a human donor with alopecia areata. Both conserved end residues are part of each CDR3. D genes are given only for firm matches. Clone size is given for some rows only: seen once, a few or many times, or a class if the clone is expanded.

TRBV14,13,TRBJ2-7,NA,NA,CASSHYLGTGQYF,TGTGCCAGCAGCCATTACCTAGGAACGGGGCAGTACTTC
TRBV30,12,TRBJ1-4,NA,NA,CAWSVLGEKLFF,TGTGCCTGGAGTGTACTTGGTGAAAAACTGTTTTTT
TRBV30,10,TRBJ2-7,NA,NA,CAWSEVEQYF,TGTGCCTGGAGTGAGGTTGAGCAGTACTTC
TRBV30,13,TRBJ1-2,NA,NA,CAWEAGYDYGYTF,TGTGCCTGGGAGGCAGGGTATGACTATGGCTACACCTTC
TRBV30,13,TRBJ2-1,NA,NA,CAWSVGAYNEQFF,TGTGCCTGGAGTGTCGGAGCATACAATGAGCAGTTCTTC
TRBV27,11,TRBJ2-1,NA,NA,CASRQRNEQFF,TGTGCCAGCAGGCAGCGCAATGAGCAGTTCTTC
TRBV15,13,TRBJ2-7,NA,NA,CATSRASLDEQYF,TGTGCCACCAGCAGAGCCTCCCTCGACGAGCAGTACTTC
TRBV19,14,TRBJ2-2,NA,NA,CASRDPANTGELFF,TGTGCCAGTAGAGACCCGGCGAACACCGGGGAGCTGTTTTTT
TRBV30,13,TRBJ1-2,NA,TRBD1,CAWSVGTGYGYTF,TGTGCCTGGAGTGTTGGGACAGGGTATGGCTACACCTTC
TRBV27,16,TRBJ1-6,few,TRBD1,CASSFVWGQSNSPLHF,TGTGCCAGCAGTTTTGTATGGGGACAGAGCAATTCACCCCTCCACTTT
TRBV5-6,11,TRBJ2-5,NA,NA,CASSWGETQYF,TGTGCCAGCAGCTGGGGGGAGACCCAGTACTTC
TRBV30,13,TRBJ2-7,NA,NA,CAWAQGIWDEQYF,TGTGCCTGGGCACAGGGTATCTGGGACGAGCAGTACTTC
TRBV6-4,15,TRBJ2-1,few,TRBD2,CASSEVAGGQGEQFF,TGTGCCAGCAGTGAGGTAGCGGGGGGGCAGGGTGAGCAGTTCTTC
TRBV30,13,TRBJ2-7,NA,NA,CAWKPDSIYEQYF,TGTGCCTGGAAACCGGACAGTATCTACGAGCAGTACTTC
TRBV28,12,TRBJ1-6,NA,NA,CASSPYNSPLHF,TGTGCCAGCAGTCCCTATAATTCACCCCTCCACTTT
TRBV9,17,TRBJ1-1,NA,TRBD1,CASSVDPLQRDSLDAFF,TGTGCCAGCAGCGTTGATCCGCTCCAGCGGGACAGTCTTGATGCTTTCTTT
TRBV29-1,12,TRBJ1-2,NA,NA,CSVETEDYGYTF,TGCAGCGTAGAGACAGAGGACTATGGCTACACCTTC
TRBV27,15,TRBJ1-1,NA,NA,CASSFRAALDTEAFF,TGTGCCAGCAGTTTTAGGGCCGCGCTGGACACTGAAGCTTTCTTT